The 20 T cell receptor beta chains below all came from one sample that was sequenced in a study of T-cell reconstitution after alpha-beta-depleted transplantation in children. Library preparation (for TCRbeta) was performed with unique molecular identifiers. MiXCR, applied by TCRdb to the PCR reads, yields one record per CDR3 protein. The sample holds almost 250,000 distinct CDR3 sequences, roughly a quarter seen once. The sequencing used PBMCs, collected before TCRalphabeta/CD19-depleted stem cell transplant. Every receptor here comes from a girl aged 2 to 10 with Fanconi anemia, due to receive a stem cell transplant.

This clonotype was found many times. The V gene is TRBV20-1, the J gene TRBJ2-3; D gene ambiguous. This CDR3 region has 14 residues. Germline-derived CDR1 and CDR2 are DFQATT and SNEGSKA (reference sequence). Trimming pared 0 bases from V and 1 base from J, leaving 8 bases between. The CDR3 nucleotides are TGCAGTGCTAGAGATTTAGAGGGCACAGATACGCAGTATTTT. Its protein is CSARDLEGTDTQYF.

This clonotype was detected many times. V usage is TRBV20-1 and J usage is TRBJ2-7; 9 bases agree with TRBD1. The germline CDR1 and CDR2 sequences are DFQATT and SNEGSKA (reference sequence). The ends lost 6 bases at V and 6 bases at J; junction bases unmatched: 0. The CDR3 runs 10 residues. CDR3 DNA: TGCAGTGCGACAGGGGGCGAGCAGTACTTC. Translated, it gives CSATGGEQYF.

This clonotype was observed a handful of times. V is TRBV28 and J is TRBJ2-3; 9 nucleotides align to TRBD2. Trimming at V came to 8 bases and at J to 5 bases, leaving 17 bases not matched to a gene. CDR3 size: 17 residues. CDR1 MDHEN and CDR2 SYDVKM come from the germline V gene. The CDR3 DNA sequence: TGTGCCAGCGTCCAGGGGGTAACGGGACTAGCAGGAGATACGCAGTATTTT. Protein: CASVQGVTGLAGDTQYF.

V gene TRBV20-1 combines with J gene TRBJ2-3, with no clear D. Germline CDR1 DFQATT, CDR2 SNEGSKA (reference sequence). CDR3 size: 13 residues. CDR3 coding DNA: TGCAGCTCACACCTGGCGGCTACAGATACGCAGTATTTT. Translation gives CSSHLAATDTQYF.

V and J are TRBV20-1 and TRBJ1-6; TRBD1 matches at 7 bases. The CDR3 contains 14 residues. Trimming took 1 base from V and 6 from J; bases not matched to a gene: 3. Germline CDR1 DFQATT, CDR2 SNEGSKA (reference sequence). CDR3 coding DNA: TGCAGTGCTAGAGGACAGGGACCTAATTCACCCCTCCACTTT. Translation: CSARGQGPNSPLHF.

At least ten counts were recorded for this clonotype. The V and J genes are TRBV10-3 and TRBJ2-5; TRBD1 aligns across 7 bases. With 5 bases clipped from V and 1 base from J, the junction kept 7 bases outside the gene matches. The germline CDR1 and CDR2 sequences are ENHRY and SYGVKD. CDR3 size: 15 residues. CDR3 nucleotide sequence: TGTGCCATCAGTTCCGGGACAGCCTCCCAAGAGACCCAGTACTTC. Translation gives CAISSGTASQETQYF.

The gene calls are TRBV4-1 and TRBJ2-1; the match to TRBD2 covers 11 bases. V dropped 4 bases and J dropped 5; count of bases not matched to a gene: 13. Germline loops: CDR1 MGHRA, CDR2 YSYEKL. CDR3 length: 18 amino acids. For the CDR3, the DNA is TGCGCCAGCAGCCCTAGGGCCTTCCCGGGACTAGCGGACAATGAGCAGTTCTTC. The encoded protein is CASSPRAFPGLADNEQFF.

This clonotype was found a few times. The chain recombines TRBV29-1 with TRBJ2-7, with D tentatively TRBD1 or TRBD2 (5 bases each). The CDR3 consists of 14 residues. Germline V gene data show CDR1 as SQVTM and CDR2 as ANQGSEA. Trimming left V 4 bases short and J 2 bases short, with 15 bases between. As DNA, the CDR3 is TGCAGCGTTGCTTTCGCAGGGACGACCTACGAGCAGTACTTC. It codes for CSVAFAGTTYEQYF.

This chain connects TRBV20-1 to TRBJ2-5; TRBD1 agrees at 7 bases. The germline V gene has CDR1 DFQATT and CDR2 SNEGSKA (reference sequence). CDR3 length: 18 amino acids. J lost 5 bases, V lost 1 base, and 19 bases had no gene match. The CDR3 protein is CSARVLTPDREHEETQYF. DNA of the CDR3: TGCAGTGCTAGAGTCTTAACCCCCGACAGGGAACATGAGGAGACCCAGTACTTC.

This clonotype was recorded at least ten times. The chain combines TRBV5-1 with TRBJ1-2; D is perhaps TRBD1 (5 bases). The germline gives CDR1 SGHRS, CDR2 YFSETQ. This CDR3 is built from 13 residues. V lost 4 bases to trimming and J lost 2 bases, with 9 bases between them. For the CDR3, the DNA is TGCGCCAGCAGCGCGGGGCTCAACTATGGCTACACCTTC. Translated: CASSAGLNYGYTF.

This clonotype turned up a few times. This rearrangement joins TRBV28 to TRBJ2-5, with 12 bases that match TRBD2. The germline gives CDR1 MDHEN, CDR2 SYDVKM. This CDR3 has 15 residues. Trimming removed 8 bases from V and 5 bases from J; junction bases left unmatched: 9. CDR3 DNA: TGTGCCAGCCGATTCGGGACTAGCGGGTGGGAGACCCAGTACTTC. This sequence encodes CASRFGTSGWETQYF.

This clonotype was detected only a few times. The gene calls are TRBV20-1 and TRBJ1-6, with D perhaps matching TRBD1 (6 bases). Deletions cut 1 base from V and 1 base from J, with 8 bases between. CDR1 is DFQATT and CDR2 is SNEGSKA in the germline V gene (reference sequence). The CDR3 has 15 residues. CDR3 sequence: CSARGQASYNSPLHF. In nucleotides, the CDR3 is TGCAGTGCTAGAGGACAGGCGTCCTATAATTCACCCCTCCACTTT.

This clonotype has at least ten counts. The J gene is TRBJ1-1, the V gene TRBV27; weak D call: TRBD1 (5 bases). Trimming stripped 5 bases from V and 1 base from J, with 20 bases between. Germline V gene sequence: CDR1 MNHEY, CDR2 SMNVEV (reference sequence). CDR3 length: 17 residues. The CDR3 sequence is CASSPYLGAYGNTEAFF. In DNA, the CDR3 is TGTGCCAGCAGTCCCTACCTCGGGGCCTATGGGAACACTGAAGCTTTCTTT.

The chain carries TRBV29-1 and TRBJ2-3, with 16 bases lining up with TRBD2. Trimming at V came to 6 bases and at J to 2 bases, leaving 20 bases not matched to a gene. The CDR3 extends over 21 amino acids. Germline CDR1 SQVTM, CDR2 ANQGSEA. CDR3 region: CSVALLPGLAGGPITTDTQYF. The CDR3 region has the DNA TGCAGCGTGGCCCTCCTCCCGGGACTAGCGGGGGGGCCGATAACCACAGATACGCAGTATTTT.

This clonotype was observed a few times. The V gene is TRBV6-5, the J gene TRBJ2-3, with a tentative D call TRBD1 (5 bases). Germline assignment: CDR1 MNHEY and CDR2 SVGAGI. V was clipped by 1 base and J by 5 bases, with 10 bases between them. The CDR3 length is 14 residues. The CDR3 bases are TGTGCCAGCAGTTACTTAGGCAGGGAAGATACGCAGTATTTT. As protein: CASSYLGREDTQYF.

This clonotype was found a few times. The rearrangement uses TRBV20-1 and TRBJ2-3; perhaps TRBD1 as D (6 bases). Germline CDR1 DFQATT, CDR2 SNEGSKA (reference sequence). The CDR3 has 13 amino acids. V was pared by 5 bases and J by 2 bases, with 11 bases between. The DNA of the CDR3 is TGCAGTGCTTACAGGGAGAACACAGATACGCAGTATTTT. Amino acids: CSAYRENTDTQYF.

There are many counts of this clonotype. The CDR3: CASSRGQPNTGELFF. CDR3 sequence (DNA): TGCGCCAGCAGCCGGGGACAGCCGAACACCGGGGAGCTGTTTTTT. The chain has TRBV5-1 and TRBJ2-2; the match to TRBD1 covers 7 bases. Trimming at V came to 4 bases and at J to 0 bases, leaving 3 bases not matched to a gene. CDR3 size: 15 residues. Germline V CDR1 and CDR2: SGHRS, YFSETQ.

This clonotype was seen a few times. The CDR3 DNA follows: TGTGCCAGCAGTGTATGGCCTAGCGGGAATAGGGAGACCCAGTACTTC. Protein sequence: CASSVWPSGNRETQYF. The V gene is TRBV25-1, the J gene TRBJ2-5, with 9 bases fitting TRBD2. The V gene end was trimmed by 4 bases and the J gene end by 5 bases; junction bases not matched to a gene: 11. This CDR3 contains 16 residues. The germline V gene has CDR1 MGHDK and CDR2 SYGVNS. Together with reference TRBV25-1 and TRBJ2-5, the CDR3 gives the full variable domain: EADIYQTPRYLVIGTGKKITLECSQTMGHDKMYWYQQDPGMELHLIHYSYGVNSTEKGDLSSESTVSRIRTEHFPLTLESARPSHTSQYLCASSVWPSGNRETQYFGPGTRLLVL.

The chain couples TRBV5-1 to TRBJ1-3, with a possible D match to TRBD1 (5 bases). Germline-derived CDR1 and CDR2 are SGHRS and YFSETQ. The length of the CDR3 is 14 residues. V gave up 10 bases and J gave up 3 bases, with 17 bases separating them. The CDR3 DNA reads as TGCGCCTCCTCGGACACCGCGCTTGGAAACACCATATATTTT. Translated, it gives CASSDTALGNTIYF. Looking up the rest from reference TRBV5-1 and TRBJ1-3 gives the full variable domain: KAGVTQTPRYLIKTRGQQVTLSCSPISGHRSVSWYQQTPGQGLQFLFEYFSETQRNKGNFPGRFSGRQFSNSRSEMNVSTLELGDSALYLCASSDTALGNTIYFGEGSWLTVV.

The chain has TRBV7-2 and TRBJ2-3; a possible D gene is TRBD2 (6 bases). The CDR3 spans 15 residues. Germline CDR1 reads SGHTA; CDR2 reads FQGNSA. V lost 4 bases to trimming and J lost 4 bases, with 15 bases between them. CDR3 sequence: CASSSRTIRADTQYF. DNA for the CDR3: TGTGCCAGCAGCTCAAGGACTATCCGGGCAGATACGCAGTATTTT. Based on the CDR3 plus reference TRBV7-2 and TRBJ2-3, the full variable domain is GAGVSQSPSNKVTEKGKDVELRCDPISGHTALYWYRQSLGQGLEFLIYFQGNSAPDKSGLPSDRFSAERTGGSVSTLTIQRTQQEDSAVYLCASSSRTIRADTQYFGPGTRLTVL.